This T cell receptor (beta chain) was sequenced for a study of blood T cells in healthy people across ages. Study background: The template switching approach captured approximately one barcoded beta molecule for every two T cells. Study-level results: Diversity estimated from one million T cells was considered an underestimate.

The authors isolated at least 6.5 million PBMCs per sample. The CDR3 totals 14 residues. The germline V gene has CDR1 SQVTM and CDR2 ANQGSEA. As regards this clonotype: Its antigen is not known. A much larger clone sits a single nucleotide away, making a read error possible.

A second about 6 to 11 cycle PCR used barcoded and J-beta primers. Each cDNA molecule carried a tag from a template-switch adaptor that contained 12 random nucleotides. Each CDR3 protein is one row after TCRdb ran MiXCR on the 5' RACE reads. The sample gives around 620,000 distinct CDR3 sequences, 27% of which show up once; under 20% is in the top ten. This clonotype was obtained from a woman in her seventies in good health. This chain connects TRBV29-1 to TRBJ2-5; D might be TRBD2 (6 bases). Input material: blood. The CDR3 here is CSVGVSVAAETPYF. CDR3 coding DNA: TGCAGCGTTGGTGTGTCGGTAGCGGCGGAGACCCCGTACTTC.